This T cell receptor (beta chain) originates from a study of T cells in Graves' hyperthyroidism and ophthalmopathy. The TCR beta CDR3 regions underwent amplification using RNA transcripts as the source. HTBI primers were the set used in a first-round RT-PCR of the TCR CDR3. From the multiplex PCR reads, TCRdb called clonotypes with MiXCR, one entry per CDR3 protein. This table holds about 640,000 distinct CDR3 sequences, just under 45% found once. This clonotype was obtained from an adult man with Graves' disease, either hyperthyroidism or ophthalmopathy (not recorded which). Sequenced: peripheral blood or thyroid tissue (not recorded which).

The CDR3 region has the DNA TGCAGCGTTGATATGAAAGTAGGGAATGGCTACACCTTC. This sequence encodes CSVDMKVGNGYTF. The J gene is TRBJ1-2, the V gene TRBV29-1; D unresolved. The CDR3 totals 13 residues. V lost 3 bases to trimming and J lost 6 bases, with 14 bases between them. Germline-derived CDR1 and CDR2 are SQVTM and ANQGSEA.